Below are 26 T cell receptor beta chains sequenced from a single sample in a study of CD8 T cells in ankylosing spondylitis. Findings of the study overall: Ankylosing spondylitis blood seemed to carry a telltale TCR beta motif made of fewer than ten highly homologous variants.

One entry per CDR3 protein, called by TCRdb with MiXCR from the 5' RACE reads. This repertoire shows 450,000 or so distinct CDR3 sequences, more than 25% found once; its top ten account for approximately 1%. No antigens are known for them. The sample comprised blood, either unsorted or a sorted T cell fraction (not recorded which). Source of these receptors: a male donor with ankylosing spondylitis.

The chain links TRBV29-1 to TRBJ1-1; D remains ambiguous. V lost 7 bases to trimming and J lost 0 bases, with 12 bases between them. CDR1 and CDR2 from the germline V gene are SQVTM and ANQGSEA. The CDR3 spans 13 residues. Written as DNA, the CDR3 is TGCAGCGCCGCGACGGGTATGAACACTGAAGCTTTCTTT. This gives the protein CSAATGMNTEAFF.

This CDR3 is CAWSVGGKGYTF. The CDR3 region has the DNA TGTGCCTGGAGTGTTGGAGGAAAGGGCTACACCTTC. This chain connects TRBV30 to TRBJ1-2, with D hard to call. Trimming took off 0 bases at V and 8 bases at J, with 10 bases between the two ends. Germline lookup yields CDR1 GTSNPN and CDR2 SVGIG (reference sequence). The CDR3 contains 12 residues. Combining the CDR3 with reference TRBV30 and TRBJ1-2 gives the whole variable domain SQTIHQWPATLVQPVGSPLSLECTVEGTSNPNLYWYRQAAGRGLQLLFYSVGIGQISSEVPQNLSASRPQDRQFILSSKKLLLSDSGFYLCAWSVGGKGYTFGSGTRLTVV.

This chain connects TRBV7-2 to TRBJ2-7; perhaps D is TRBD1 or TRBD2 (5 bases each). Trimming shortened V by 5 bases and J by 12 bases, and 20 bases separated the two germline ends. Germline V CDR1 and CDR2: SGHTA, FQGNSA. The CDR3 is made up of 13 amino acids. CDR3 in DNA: TGTGCCAGCAGCGAGGGTGGGTCCACAGGTTGGTACGTC. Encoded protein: CASSEGGSTGWYV.

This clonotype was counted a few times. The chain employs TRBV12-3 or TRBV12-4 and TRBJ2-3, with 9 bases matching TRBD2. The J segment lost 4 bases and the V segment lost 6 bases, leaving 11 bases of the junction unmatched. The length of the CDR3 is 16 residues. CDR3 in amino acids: CASSRGAGGEADTQYF. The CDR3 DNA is TGTGCCAGCAGCCGAGGAGCGGGAGGTGAGGCAGATACGCAGTATTTT.

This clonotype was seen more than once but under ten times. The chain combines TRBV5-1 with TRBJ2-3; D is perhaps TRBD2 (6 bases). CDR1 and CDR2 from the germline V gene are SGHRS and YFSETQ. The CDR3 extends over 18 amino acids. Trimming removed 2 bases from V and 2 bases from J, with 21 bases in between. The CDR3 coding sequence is TGCGCCAGCAGCTTTGGAGGACTAAGCGGAGGGGTCACAGATACGCAGTATTTT. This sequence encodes CASSFGGLSGGVTDTQYF.

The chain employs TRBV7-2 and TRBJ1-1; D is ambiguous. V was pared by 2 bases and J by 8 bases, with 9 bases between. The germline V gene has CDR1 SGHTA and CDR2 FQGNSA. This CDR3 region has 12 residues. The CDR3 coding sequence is TGTGCCAGCAGCTTAACGTACCTAGAAGCTTTCTTT. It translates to CASSLTYLEAFF.

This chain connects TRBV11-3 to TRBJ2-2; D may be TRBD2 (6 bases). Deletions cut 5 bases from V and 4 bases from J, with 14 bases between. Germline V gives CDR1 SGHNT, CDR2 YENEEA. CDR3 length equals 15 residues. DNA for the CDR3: TGTGCCAGCAGCGGACTTGGGGGGAGCACCGGGGAGCTGTTTTTT. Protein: CASSGLGGSTGELFF.

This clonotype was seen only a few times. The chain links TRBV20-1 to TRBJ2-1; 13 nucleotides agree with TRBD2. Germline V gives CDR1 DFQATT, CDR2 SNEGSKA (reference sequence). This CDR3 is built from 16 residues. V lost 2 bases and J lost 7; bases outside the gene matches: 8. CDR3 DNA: TGCAGTGCTAGACACGGACTAGCGGGAGCGAAGAATGAGCAGTTCTTC. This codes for CSARHGLAGAKNEQFF.

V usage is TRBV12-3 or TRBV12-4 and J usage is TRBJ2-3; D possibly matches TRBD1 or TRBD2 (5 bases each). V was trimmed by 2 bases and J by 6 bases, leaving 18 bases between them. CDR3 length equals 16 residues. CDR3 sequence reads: CASSLNGDPAGDTQYF. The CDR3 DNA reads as TGTGCCAGCAGTTTAAACGGGGACCCGGCTGGGGATACGCAGTATTTT.

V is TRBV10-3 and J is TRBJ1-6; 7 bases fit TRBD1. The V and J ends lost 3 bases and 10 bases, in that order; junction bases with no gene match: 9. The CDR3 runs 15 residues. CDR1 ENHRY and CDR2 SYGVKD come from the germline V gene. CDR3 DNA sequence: TGTGCCATCAGTGACCTGACAGGGTTGGAATCACCCCTCCACTTT. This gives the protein CAISDLTGLESPLHF.

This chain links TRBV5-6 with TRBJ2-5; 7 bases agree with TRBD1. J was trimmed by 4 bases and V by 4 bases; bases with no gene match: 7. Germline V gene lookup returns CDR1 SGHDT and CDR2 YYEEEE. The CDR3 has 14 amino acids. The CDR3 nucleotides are TGTGCCAGCAGCATCATGACAGGGTTAGAGACCCAGTACTTC. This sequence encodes CASSIMTGLETQYF.

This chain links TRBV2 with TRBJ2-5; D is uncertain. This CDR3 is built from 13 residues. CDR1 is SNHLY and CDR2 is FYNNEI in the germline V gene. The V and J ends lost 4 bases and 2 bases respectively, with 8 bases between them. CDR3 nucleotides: TGTGCCAGCAGTGTGGAAGTTCAAGAGACCCAGTACTTC. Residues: CASSVEVQETQYF.

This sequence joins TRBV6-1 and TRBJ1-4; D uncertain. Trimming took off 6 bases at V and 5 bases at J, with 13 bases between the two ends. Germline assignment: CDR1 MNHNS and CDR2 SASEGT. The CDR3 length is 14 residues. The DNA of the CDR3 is TGTGCCAGCAGCGAACAACCAGCGAATGAAAAACTGTTTTTT. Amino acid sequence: CASSEQPANEKLFF.

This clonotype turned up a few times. CDR3 DNA: TGTGCCAGTAGTACTCAGGGGAACTCCTACAATGAGCAGTTCTTC. Translated, it gives CASSTQGNSYNEQFF. J is TRBJ2-1 and V is TRBV19; tentatively, D is TRBD1 (6 bases). V gave up 4 bases and J gave up 0 bases, with 10 bases separating them. In germline, CDR1 is LNHDA, CDR2 SQIVND (reference sequence). The CDR3 loop spans 15 amino acids. Combining the CDR3 with reference TRBV19 and TRBJ2-1 gives the whole variable domain DGGITQSPKYLFRKEGQNVTLSCEQNLNHDAMYWYRQDPGQGLRLIYYSQIVNDFQKGDIAEGYSVSREKKESFPLTVTSAQKNPTAFYLCASSTQGNSYNEQFFGPGTRLTVL.

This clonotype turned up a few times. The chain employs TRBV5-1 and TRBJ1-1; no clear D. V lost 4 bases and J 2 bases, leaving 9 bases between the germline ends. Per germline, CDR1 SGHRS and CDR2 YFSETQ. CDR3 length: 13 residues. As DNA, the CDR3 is TGCGCCAGCAGCGGGGTTCCTAACACTGAAGCTTTCTTT. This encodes CASSGVPNTEAFF.

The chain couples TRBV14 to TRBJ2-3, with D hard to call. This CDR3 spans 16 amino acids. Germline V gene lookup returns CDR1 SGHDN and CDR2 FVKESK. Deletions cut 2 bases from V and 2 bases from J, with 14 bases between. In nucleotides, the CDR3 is TGTGCCAGCAGCCAAAACCATCGGGTTATCACAGATACGCAGTATTTT. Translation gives CASSQNHRVITDTQYF. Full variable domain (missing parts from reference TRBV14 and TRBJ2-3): EAGVTQFPSHSVIEKGQTVTLRCDPISGHDNLYWYRRVMGKEIKFLLHFVKESKQDESGMPNNRFLAERTGGTYSTLKVQPAELEDSGVYFCASSQNHRVITDTQYFGPGTRLTVL.

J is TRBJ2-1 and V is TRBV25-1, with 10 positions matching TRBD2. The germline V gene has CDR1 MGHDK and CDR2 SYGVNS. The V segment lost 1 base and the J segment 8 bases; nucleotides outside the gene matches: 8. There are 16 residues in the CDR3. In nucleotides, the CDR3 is TGTGCCAGCAGTGAATGGGTTAGCGGGAGGCGAGATGAGCAGTTCTTC. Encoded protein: CASSEWVSGRRDEQFF.

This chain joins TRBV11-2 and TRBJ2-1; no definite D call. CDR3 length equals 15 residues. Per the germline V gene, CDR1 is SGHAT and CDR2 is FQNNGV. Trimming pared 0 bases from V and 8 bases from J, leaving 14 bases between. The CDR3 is CASSLDLFERYEQFF. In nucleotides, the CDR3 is TGTGCCAGCAGCTTAGATCTGTTTGAGAGGTATGAGCAGTTCTTC.

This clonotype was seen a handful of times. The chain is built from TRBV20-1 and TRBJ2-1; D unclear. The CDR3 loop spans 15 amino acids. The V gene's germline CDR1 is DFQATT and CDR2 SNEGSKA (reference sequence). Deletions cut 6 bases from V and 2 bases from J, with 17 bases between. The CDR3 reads CSAQELGLTYNEQFF. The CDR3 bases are TGCAGTGCCCAAGAACTGGGGTTGACCTACAATGAGCAGTTCTTC.

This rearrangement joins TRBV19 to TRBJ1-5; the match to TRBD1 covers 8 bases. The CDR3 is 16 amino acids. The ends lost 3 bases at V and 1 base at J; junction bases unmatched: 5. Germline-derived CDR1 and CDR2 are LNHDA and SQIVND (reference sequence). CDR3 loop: CASSITGGLSNQPQHF. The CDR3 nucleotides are TGTGCCAGTAGTATCACAGGGGGTTTAAGCAATCAGCCCCAGCATTTT.

The CDR3 loop is CASRPGTDNYGYTF. In nucleotides, the CDR3 is TGTGCCAGCAGACCCGGGACAGATAACTATGGCTACACCTTC. The V gene is TRBV28, the J gene TRBJ1-2; TRBD1 matches at 7 bases. This CDR3 contains 14 residues. Germline V gene data show CDR1 as MDHEN and CDR2 as SYDVKM. V gave up 6 bases and J gave up 1 base; unmatched junction bases: 5.

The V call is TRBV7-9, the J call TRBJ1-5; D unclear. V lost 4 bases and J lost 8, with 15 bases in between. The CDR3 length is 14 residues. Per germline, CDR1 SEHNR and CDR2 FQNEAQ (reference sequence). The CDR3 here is CASSSVKADEPQHF. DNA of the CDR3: TGTGCCAGCAGCTCAGTAAAGGCCGATGAGCCCCAGCATTTT.

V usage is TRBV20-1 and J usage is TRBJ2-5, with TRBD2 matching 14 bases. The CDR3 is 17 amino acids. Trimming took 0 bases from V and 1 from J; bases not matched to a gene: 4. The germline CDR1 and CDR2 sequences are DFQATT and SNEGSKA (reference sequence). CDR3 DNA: TGCAGTGCTAGAGATCGAGGGACTAGCGGGAGCCAAGAGACCCAGTACTTC. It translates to CSARDRGTSGSQETQYF.

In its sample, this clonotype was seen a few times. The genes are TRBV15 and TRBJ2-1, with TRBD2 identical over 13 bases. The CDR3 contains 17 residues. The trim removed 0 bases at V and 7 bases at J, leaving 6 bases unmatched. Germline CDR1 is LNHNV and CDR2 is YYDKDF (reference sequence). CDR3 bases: TGTGCCACCAGCAGAGATCGGGGACTAGCGGGAAATAATGAGCAGTTCTTC. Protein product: CATSRDRGLAGNNEQFF.

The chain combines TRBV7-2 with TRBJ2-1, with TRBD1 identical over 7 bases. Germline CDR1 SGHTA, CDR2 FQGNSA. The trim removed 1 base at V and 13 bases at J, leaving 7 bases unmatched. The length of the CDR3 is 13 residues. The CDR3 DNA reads TGTGCCAGCAGCTTAGAGGACAGGTCCCATCAGTTCTTC. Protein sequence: CASSLEDRSHQFF.

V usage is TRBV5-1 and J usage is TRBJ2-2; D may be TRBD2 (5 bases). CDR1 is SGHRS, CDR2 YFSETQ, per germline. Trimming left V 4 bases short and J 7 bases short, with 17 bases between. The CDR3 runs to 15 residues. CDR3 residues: CASSGAAGVSGELFF. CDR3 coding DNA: TGCGCCAGCAGCGGCGCCGCGGGCGTTAGCGGGGAGCTGTTTTTT.